The following is a T cell receptor (beta chain) sequence with its context. This clonotype counts as medium-sized (0.01 to 0.1%) based on its frequency; no count is recorded. Its recognized antigen is unknown. These data are taken from a study of CXCR3-negative and CXCR3-positive naive CD8 T cells (dated by TCRdb to the late 2010s). Background for the entire study: About 150 million TRB reads were obtained in total, roughly 1.5 +/- 0.3 million reads per library. Diversity and physicochemical repertoire analyses were performed on about ten donors pooled from two independent experiments. Naive subsets from five or six donors and memory cells from 3 donors were included in the TRBV-TRBJ cluster analysis.

The investigation overall reported the following: TRB CDR3s from CXCR3-positive naive cells showed higher hydrophobicity (lower Kidera factor 4), lower energy, and higher strength and volume indices than CXCR3-negative naive cells. Comparably high repertoire diversity was found in both naive subsets, whereas much lower repertoire diversity was found in memory CD8+ T cells. Because surface CD5, which is linked to self-reactivity in mice, was comparable between the naive subsets, TCR interaction strength was also inferred from TRB CDR3 physicochemical properties. Freshly isolated PBMCs were used for most assays because CXCR3 expression partially decreased after cryopreservation. Within the same donor, TRBV-TRBJ usage looked similar between naive CXCR3-negative and CXCR3-positive cells, but memory cells had distinct patterns.

The CDR3 numbers 16 residues from cysteine through phenylalanine. No DNA appears here. In the germline V gene, CDR1 corresponds to SGHVS and CDR2 to FNYEAQ. For each CD8+ T cell subset, flow sorting was done in triplicate, and roughly 330,000 cells per subset went directly into RLT lysis buffer. Naive CD8+ T cells were defined stringently as CD45RO-CCR7+CD27+CD95- to exclude memory contaminants. Peripheral blood mononuclear cells were isolated from buffy coats using standard density gradient centrifugation. A FACSAria III was used to flow-sort naive CD8+ T cells into CXCR3-negative and CXCR3-positive populations. Total RNA was extracted from sorted cells using an RNeasy Mini Kit. The instrument was a NextSeq 550. The Human TCR Profiling Kit (MiLaboratory) was used to prepare UMI-labeled 5' RACE TRB cDNA libraries. The full amount of extracted RNA was used for cDNA synthesis, and the full amount of resulting cDNA was used for PCR amplification. The libraries were made side by side, with each library going through the same number of PCR cycles. The original methods were these. With a requirement of at least two reads per UMI, MIGEC and MiXCR extracted about 50,000 +/- 10,000 unique UMI-labeled TRB cDNA molecules per library. On average, about 40,000 +/- 10,000 functional in-frame TRB CDR3 nucleotide clonotypes lacking stop codons were found per library. After downsampling to 5000 UMI-labeled TRB molecules per sample, diversity metrics, including normalized Shannon-Wiener and Chao1, were computed in VDJtools. For the central five CDR3 residues, VDJtools calculated physicochemical properties weighted by clonotype size, namely interaction energy, strength, volume and Kidera factor 4. After the reads were reprocessed by TCRdb, one entry was made per CDR3 protein sequence, with no DNA. TCRdb's processing, not the authors' own work, is the source of the V and J calls. The sample table on file contains some 130,000 distinct CDR3 sequences. 0.45% to 0.55% of the sample is taken by the ten largest.

The sequence was obtained from a human donor in good health. Some clones in this sample may be carry-over from other donors' samples. The receptor chain draws on TRBV7-6 and TRBJ2-3; absent DNA, TCRdb's TRBD1 call cannot be checked. The sequenced sample consisted of naive CXCR3- CD8+ T cells from blood. The meaning of the sample's cell subset or site label: CD45RO-CCR7+CD27+CD95- naive CD8+ T cells lacking CXCR3 (TNR3-). Here the CDR3 is given as CASSVGQGYLVNTQYF. The full variable domain, completed from the reference TRBV7-6 and TRBJ2-3 proteins outside the CDR3, reads GAGVSQSPRYKVTKRGQDVALRCDPISGHVSLYWYRQALGQGPEFLTYFNYEAQQDKSGLPNDRFSAERPEGSISTLTIQRTEQRDSAMYRCASSVGQGYLVNTQYFGPGTRLTVL.